This T cell receptor (beta chain) was identified in a study of T cell responses to AZD1222 COVID-19 vaccine. Study observations and caveats: Researchers report vaccine-associated CD4 TCRs spanning spike, with dominance at 160-218 and 743-854.

The germline V gene has CDR1 SGDLS and CDR2 YYNGEE. The CDR3 runs to 17 residues. Trimming took 4 bases from V and 3 from J, leaving 23 bases between them. Comments on this clone: Its antigen is unknown.

The assay was immunoSEQ multiplex PCR, and TCRdb's table has in-frame clones only and misses some. The sample has roughly 180,000 clones; roughly 91% are singletons. The V gene is TRBV9, the J gene TRBJ2-7; possibly TRBD2 for D (5 bases). The sample consisted of peripheral blood, taken 28 days after the second AZD1222 dose. The sequence was collected from an adult who received the AZD1222 COVID-19 vaccine. This chain's CDR3 is CASSPRLRGEGNYEQYF. Here the CDR3 DNA reads TGTGCCAGCAGCCCCCGACTTCGGGGAGAGGGAAACTACGAGCAGTACTTC.